This T cell receptor beta chain was identified during a study of T cells after posttransplantation cyclophosphamide. Regarding the study as a whole: Recipient CMV seropositivity and CMV reactivation strongly tracked TRB clonality. Later post-transplant blood repertoires were often dominated by donor CD8+ memory clones. Blood and skin or GI T cell repertoires showed limited TRB overlap.

Profiling relied on immunoSEQ multiplex PCR, and the TCRdb table lists in-frame clones only, not all of them. This sample shows about 1,200 clones and no singletons; 41% rests with the ten largest. Germline values: CDR1 SGHTA, CDR2 FQGTGA. V lost 6 bases to trimming and J lost 7 bases; unmatched junction nucleotides: 8. This CDR3 is 14 amino acids long. This clone was picked up many times. Its antigen is not identified. Treatment was busulfan-fludarabine conditioning, a marrow graft, and cyclophosphamide on days +3 and +4. This rearrangement joins TRBV7-3 to TRBJ2-7; TRBD1 agrees at 11 bases. The sample was PBMCs, taken 84 days after allogeneic stem cell transplant with posttransplant cyclophosphamide. This clonotype was obtained from a male patient aged 25-45 years who received an allogeneic stem cell transplant from a related donor, was CMV-positive, and had no GVHD. Some T cells may arise from the graft donor. CDR3 loop: CASSIGQGAGEQYF. CDR3 bases: TGTGCCAGCAGTATTGGACAGGGGGCTGGTGAGCAGTACTTC.